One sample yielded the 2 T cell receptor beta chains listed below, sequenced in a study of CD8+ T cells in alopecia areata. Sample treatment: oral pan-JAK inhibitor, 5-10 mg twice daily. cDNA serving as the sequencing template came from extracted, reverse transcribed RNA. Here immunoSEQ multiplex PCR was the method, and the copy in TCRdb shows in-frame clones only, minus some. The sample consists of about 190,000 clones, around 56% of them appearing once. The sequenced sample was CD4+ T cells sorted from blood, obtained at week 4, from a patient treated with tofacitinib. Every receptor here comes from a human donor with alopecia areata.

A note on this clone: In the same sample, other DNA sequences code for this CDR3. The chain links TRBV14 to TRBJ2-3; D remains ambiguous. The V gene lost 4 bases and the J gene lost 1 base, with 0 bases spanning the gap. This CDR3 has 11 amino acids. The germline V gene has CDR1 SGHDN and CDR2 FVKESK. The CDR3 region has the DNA TGTGCCAGCAGCCGCACAGATACGCAGTATTTT. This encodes CASSRTDTQYF. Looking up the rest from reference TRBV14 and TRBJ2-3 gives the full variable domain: EAGVTQFPSHSVIEKGQTVTLRCDPISGHDNLYWYRRVMGKEIKFLLHFVKESKQDESGMPNNRFLAERTGGTYSTLKVQPAELEDSGVYFCASSRTDTQYFGPGTRLTVL.

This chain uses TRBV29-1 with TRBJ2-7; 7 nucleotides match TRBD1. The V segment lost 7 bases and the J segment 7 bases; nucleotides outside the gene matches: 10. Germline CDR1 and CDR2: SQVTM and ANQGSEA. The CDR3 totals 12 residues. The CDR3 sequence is CSAGTAEWEQYF. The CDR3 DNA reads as TGCAGCGCAGGGACAGCCGAATGGGAGCAGTACTTC.